These 9 T cell receptor beta chains were sequenced from one sample in a study of blood T cells in healthy people across ages. Combining a sample-barcoded 5' primer with a J-beta primer mix, a second PCR ran for 7 to 11 cycles. TCRdb re-derived calls from the 5' RACE reads in MiXCR, one entry per CDR3 protein. The sample has about 1.5 million distinct CDR3 sequences, about 45% seen once. The sample taken for sequencing was blood. These receptors were obtained from a woman under 30 in good health.

The chain recombines TRBV27 with TRBJ2-7, with a possible D match to TRBD2 (6 bases). The CDR3 totals 13 residues. Trimming shortened V by 8 bases and J by 3 bases, and 14 bases separated the two germline ends. CDR1 and CDR2 from the germline V gene are MNHEY and SMNVEV (reference sequence). CDR3: CASRPGLFYEQYF. Here the CDR3 DNA reads TGTGCCAGCCGTCCGGGACTTTTCTACGAGCAGTACTTC.

For this clonotype: A single base separates this from a much larger clone, so it may be a read error. CDR3 in amino acids: CASSCGRYNEQFF. In DNA, the CDR3 is TGTGCCAGCAGCTGTGGTAGATACAATGAGCAGTTCTTC. V is TRBV7-2 and J is TRBJ2-1; no reliable D call. V was cut by 4 bases and J by 4 bases, with 8 bases left in between. The germline V gene encodes CDR1 SGHTA and CDR2 FQGNSA. The CDR3 is 13 residues long.

This clonotype has ten or more counts. V is TRBV29-1 and J is TRBJ2-7; no definite D call. V lost 4 bases, J lost 0 bases, and 10 bases lay in between. CDR3 size: 13 residues. Germline V lookup: CDR1 SQVTM, CDR2 ANQGSEA. The CDR3 coding sequence is TGCAGCGTTGCGCGTATGGCCTCCTACGAGCAGTACTTC. Encoded protein: CSVARMASYEQYF.

J is TRBJ2-1 and V is TRBV10-3; TRBD2 agrees at 8 bases. Trimming took 10 bases from V and 8 from J; bases not matched to a gene: 16. Germline V gene data show CDR1 as ENHRY and CDR2 as SYGVKD. There are 15 residues in the CDR3. The CDR3 is CATDRGRAGVDEQFF. For the CDR3, the DNA is TGTGCCACCGACCGCGGACGAGCGGGAGTAGATGAGCAGTTCTTC.

Regarding this clonotype: At one of its ends the junction is not consistent with the germline gene, which may arise from a read error. The chain couples TRBV11-2 to TRBJ2-1; 8 nucleotides agree with TRBD2. Germline CDR1 reads SGHAT; CDR2 reads FQNNGV. The CDR3 is made up of 16 amino acids. CDR3 coding DNA: TGTGCCAGCAGCCTCCGAGCGGGAGCTCCGACGGATGAGCGGTTCTTC. Residues: CASSLRAGAPTDERFF.

CDR3 DNA: TGCGCCAGCAGCCACAACCCAGCGGGCAAACTCACCTACAATGAGCAGTTCTTC. It yields the protein CASSHNPAGKLTYNEQFF. The gene calls are TRBV4-3 and TRBJ2-1; weak D call: TRBD2 (6 bases). The V gene lost 3 bases and the J gene lost 2 bases, with 20 bases spanning the gap. The length of the CDR3 is 18 residues. CDR1 is LGHNA and CDR2 is YSLEER in the germline V gene.

The genes are TRBV6-5 and TRBJ1-1, with D perhaps TRBD1 (6 bases). Germline CDR1 and CDR2: MNHEY and SVGAGI. Trimming cost V 0 bases and J 10 bases, with 15 bases left between them. CDR3 length equals 14 residues. The chain's CDR3 is CASSYSGPGDGAFF. The CDR3 nucleotides read TGTGCCAGCAGTTACTCAGGCCCAGGGGACGGAGCTTTCTTT.

This sequence joins TRBV5-1 and TRBJ2-5, with D tentatively TRBD1 (5 bases). Germline values: CDR1 SGHRS, CDR2 YFSETQ. V was trimmed by 0 bases and J by 4 bases, leaving 10 bases between them. This CDR3 is 14 amino acids long. The CDR3 region is CASSLATEIETQYF. Written as DNA, the CDR3 is TGCGCCAGCAGCTTGGCGACAGAGATAGAGACCCAGTACTTC.

The chain joins TRBV12-3 or TRBV12-4 to TRBJ2-1; 8 positions match TRBD2. J gave up 12 bases and V 6 bases, and 16 bases lay outside the gene matches. The CDR3 has 15 amino acids. The DNA of the CDR3 is TGTGCCAGCAGGGACGGGGGGGCTGGCACAGATGCGCAGTTCTTC. Its translation: CASRDGGAGTDAQFF.